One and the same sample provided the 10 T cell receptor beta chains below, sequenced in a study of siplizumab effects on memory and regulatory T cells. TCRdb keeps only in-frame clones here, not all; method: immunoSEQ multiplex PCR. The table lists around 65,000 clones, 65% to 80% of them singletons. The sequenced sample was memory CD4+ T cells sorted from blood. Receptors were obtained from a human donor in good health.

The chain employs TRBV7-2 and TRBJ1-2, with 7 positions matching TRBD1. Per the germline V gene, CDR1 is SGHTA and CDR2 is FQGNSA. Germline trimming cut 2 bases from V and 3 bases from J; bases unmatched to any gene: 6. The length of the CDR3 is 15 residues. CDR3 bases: TGTGCCAGCAGCTTACGGGCAGGGGGGGACTATGGCTACACCTTC. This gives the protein CASSLRAGGDYGYTF.

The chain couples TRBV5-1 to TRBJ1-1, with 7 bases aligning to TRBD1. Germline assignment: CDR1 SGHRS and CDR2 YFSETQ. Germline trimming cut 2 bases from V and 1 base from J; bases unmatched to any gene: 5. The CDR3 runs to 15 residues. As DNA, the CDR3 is TGCGCCAGCAGCTTAGGGGGCGCTAGGAACACTGAAGCTTTCTTT. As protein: CASSLGGARNTEAFF.

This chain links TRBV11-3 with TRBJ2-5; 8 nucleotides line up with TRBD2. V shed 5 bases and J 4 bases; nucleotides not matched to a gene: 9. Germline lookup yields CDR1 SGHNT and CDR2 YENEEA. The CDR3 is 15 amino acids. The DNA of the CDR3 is TGTGCCAGCAGCCCGGGGGGGGCGCGGGGAGAGACCCAGTACTTC. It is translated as CASSPGGARGETQYF. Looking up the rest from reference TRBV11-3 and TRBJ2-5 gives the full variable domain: EAGVVQSPRYKIIEKKQPVAFWCNPISGHNTLYWYLQNLGQGPELLIRYENEEAVDDSQLPKDRFSAERLKGVDSTLKIQPAELGDSAVYLCASSPGGARGETQYFGPGTRLLVL.

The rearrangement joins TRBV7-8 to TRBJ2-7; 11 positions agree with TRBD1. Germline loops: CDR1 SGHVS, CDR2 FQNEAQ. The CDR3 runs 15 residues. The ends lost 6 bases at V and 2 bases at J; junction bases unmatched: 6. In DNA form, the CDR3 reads TGTGCCAGCAGACACCCGGGACAGGGGGCCTACGAGCAGTACTTC. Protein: CASRHPGQGAYEQYF.

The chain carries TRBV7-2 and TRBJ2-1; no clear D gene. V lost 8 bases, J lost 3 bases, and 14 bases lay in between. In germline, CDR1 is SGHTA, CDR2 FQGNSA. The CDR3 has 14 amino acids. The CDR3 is CASCPHGLYNEQFF. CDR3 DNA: TGTGCCAGCTGCCCCCACGGGCTCTACAATGAGCAGTTCTTC.

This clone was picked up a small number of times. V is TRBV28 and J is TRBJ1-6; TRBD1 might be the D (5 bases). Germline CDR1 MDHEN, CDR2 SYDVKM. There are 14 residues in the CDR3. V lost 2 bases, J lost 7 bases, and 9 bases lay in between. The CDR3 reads CASSLQGGNSPLHF. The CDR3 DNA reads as TGTGCCAGCAGTTTACAGGGTGGGAATTCACCCCTCCACTTT.

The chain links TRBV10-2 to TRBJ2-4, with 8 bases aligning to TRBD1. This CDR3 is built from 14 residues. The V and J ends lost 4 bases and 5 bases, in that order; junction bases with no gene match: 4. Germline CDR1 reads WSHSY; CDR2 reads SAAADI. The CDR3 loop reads CASSGQGAENIQYF. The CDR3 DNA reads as TGCGCCAGCAGTGGTCAGGGGGCAGAAAACATTCAGTACTTC.

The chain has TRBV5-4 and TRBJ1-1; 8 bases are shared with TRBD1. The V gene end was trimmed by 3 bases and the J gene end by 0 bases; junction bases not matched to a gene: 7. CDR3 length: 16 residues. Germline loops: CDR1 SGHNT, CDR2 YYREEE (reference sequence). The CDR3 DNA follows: TGTGCCAGCAGCTCCACAGGGGGTCGAATGAACACTGAAGCTTTCTTT. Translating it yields CASSSTGGRMNTEAFF.

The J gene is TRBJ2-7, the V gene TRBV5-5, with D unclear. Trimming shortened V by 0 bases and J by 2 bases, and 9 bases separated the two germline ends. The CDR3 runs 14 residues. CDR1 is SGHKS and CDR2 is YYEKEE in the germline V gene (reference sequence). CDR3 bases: TGTGCCAGCAGCTTGGTACCTGGAACCTACGAGCAGTACTTC. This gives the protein CASSLVPGTYEQYF.

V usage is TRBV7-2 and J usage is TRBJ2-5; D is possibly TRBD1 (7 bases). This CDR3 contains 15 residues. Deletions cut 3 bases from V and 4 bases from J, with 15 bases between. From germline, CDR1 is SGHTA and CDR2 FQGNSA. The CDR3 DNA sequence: TGTGCCAGCAGCTTGGCTCGACAGGGAGGAGAGACCCAGTACTTC. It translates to CASSLARQGGETQYF.